This record concerns one T cell receptor beta chain sequence. Its antigen is still unknown. Primers used in a second PCR of roughly 6 to 11 cycles were a sample-barcoded 5' primer and a J-beta primer mix. MiXCR was run by TCRdb on the 5' RACE reads, yielding one entry per CDR3 protein. The table lists 1.8 million or so distinct CDR3 sequences, more than 35% of them singletons. This record comes from a study of blood T cells in healthy people across ages. Study-level points and caveats: The authors considered diversity estimates from one million T cells to be underestimates.

The V end lost 4 bases, the J end lost 4 bases, and 9 bases lay between the germline ends. The CDR3 spans 13 residues. Germline CDR1 is SNHLY and CDR2 is FYNNEI. The gene calls are TRBV2 and TRBJ2-3; no clear D gene. The material sequenced was blood. The receptor was isolated from a human donor in good health. CDR3 DNA: TGTGCCAGCAGTGGGACGGTCGCAGATACGCAGTATTTT. The encoded protein is CASSGTVADTQYF. The full variable domain, rest sourced from reference TRBV2 and TRBJ2-3, is EPEVTQTPSHQVTQMGQEVILRCVPISNHLYFYWYRQILGQKVEFLVSFYNNEISEKSEIFDDQFSVERPDGSNFTLKIRSTKLEDSAMYFCASSGTVADTQYFGPGTRLTVL.